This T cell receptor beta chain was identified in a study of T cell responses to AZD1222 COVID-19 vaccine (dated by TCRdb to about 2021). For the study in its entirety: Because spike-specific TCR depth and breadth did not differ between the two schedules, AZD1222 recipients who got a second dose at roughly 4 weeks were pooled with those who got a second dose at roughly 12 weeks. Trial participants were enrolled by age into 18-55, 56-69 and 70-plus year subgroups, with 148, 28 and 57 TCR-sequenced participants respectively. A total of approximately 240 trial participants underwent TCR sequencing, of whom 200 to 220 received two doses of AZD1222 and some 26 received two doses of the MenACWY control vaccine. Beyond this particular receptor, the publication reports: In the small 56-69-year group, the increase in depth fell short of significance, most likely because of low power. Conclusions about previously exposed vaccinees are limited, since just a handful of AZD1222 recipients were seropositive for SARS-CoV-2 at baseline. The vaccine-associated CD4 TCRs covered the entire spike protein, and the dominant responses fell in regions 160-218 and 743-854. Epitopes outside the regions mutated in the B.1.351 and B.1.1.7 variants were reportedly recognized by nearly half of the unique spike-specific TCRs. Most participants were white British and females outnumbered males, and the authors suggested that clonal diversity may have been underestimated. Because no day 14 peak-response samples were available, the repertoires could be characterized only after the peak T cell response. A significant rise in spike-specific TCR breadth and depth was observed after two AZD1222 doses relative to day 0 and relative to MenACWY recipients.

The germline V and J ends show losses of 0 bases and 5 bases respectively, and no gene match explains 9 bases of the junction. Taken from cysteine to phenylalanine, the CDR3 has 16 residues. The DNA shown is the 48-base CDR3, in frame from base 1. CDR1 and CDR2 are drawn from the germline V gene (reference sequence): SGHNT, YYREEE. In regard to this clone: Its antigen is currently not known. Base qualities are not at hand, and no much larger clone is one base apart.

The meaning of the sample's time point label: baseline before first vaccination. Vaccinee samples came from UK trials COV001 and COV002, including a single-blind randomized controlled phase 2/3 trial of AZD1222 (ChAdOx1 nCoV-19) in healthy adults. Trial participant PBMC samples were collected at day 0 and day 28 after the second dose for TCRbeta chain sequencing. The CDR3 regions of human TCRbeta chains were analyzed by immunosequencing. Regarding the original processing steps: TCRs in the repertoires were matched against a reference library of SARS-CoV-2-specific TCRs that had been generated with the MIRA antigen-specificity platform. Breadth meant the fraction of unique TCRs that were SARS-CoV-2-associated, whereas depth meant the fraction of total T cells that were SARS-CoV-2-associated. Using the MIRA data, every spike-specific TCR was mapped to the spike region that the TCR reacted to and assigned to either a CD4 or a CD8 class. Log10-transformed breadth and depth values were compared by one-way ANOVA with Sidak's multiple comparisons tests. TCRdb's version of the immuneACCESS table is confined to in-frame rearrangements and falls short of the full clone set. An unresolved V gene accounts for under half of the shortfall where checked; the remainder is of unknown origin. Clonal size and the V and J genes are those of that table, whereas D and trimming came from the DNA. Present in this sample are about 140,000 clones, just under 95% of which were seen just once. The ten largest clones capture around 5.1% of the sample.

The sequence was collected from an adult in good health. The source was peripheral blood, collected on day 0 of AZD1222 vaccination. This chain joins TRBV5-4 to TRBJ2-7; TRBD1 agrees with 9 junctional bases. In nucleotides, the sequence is TGTGCCAGCAGCTTGGGGGGCCGGGACAGGGCCCACGAGCAGTACTTC. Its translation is CASSLGGRDRAHEQYF.